This TCR beta chain was retrieved from a study of shared clonotypes between healthy human individuals. Study observations and caveats: Generally, naive subsets (rather than memory subsets) showed larger estimated richness. Between several donors, naive CD4 clonotypes were shared at a level of roughly 5.5%.

Profiling relied on immunoSEQ multiplex PCR, and the TCRdb table lists in-frame clones only, not all of them. The sample includes 640,000 or so clones, around 72% of them seen just once. Trimming removed 0 bases from V and 0 bases from J, with 7 bases in between. The CDR3 is made up of 14 amino acids. CDR1 is SGDLS and CDR2 is YYNGEE in the germline V gene. The study drew its donors from healthy HIV-negative adults without recent acute infections or vaccinations. Donors comprised only Caucasian adults living in Nashville, Tennessee. Comment on this clone: What it binds is unknown.

The clonotype comes from a woman between 25 and 40 years old in good health. The genes are TRBV9 and TRBJ2-7; D is undetermined. Source material: memory CD4+ T cells sorted from blood. This sample's subset: CD45RA-negative fraction. In nucleotides, the CDR3 is TGTGCCAGCAGCGTAGCGGTCCACTCCTACGAGCAGTACTTC. It encodes CASSVAVHSYEQYF. Drawing the rest from reference TRBV9 and TRBJ2-7, the complete variable domain is DSGVTQTPKHLITATGQRVTLRCSPRSGDLSVYWYQQSLDQGLQFLIQYYNGEERAKGNILERFSAQQFPDLHSELNLSSLELGDSALYFCASSVAVHSYEQYFGPGTRLTVT.